These 6 T cell receptor beta chains were sequenced from one sample in a study of T cells in women clearing cervical HPV infection. Assay: immunoSEQ multiplex PCR; the TCRdb copy retains only in-frame clones and omits some. This specimen shows 25,000 to 35,000 clones; the ten leading clones hold under 8.5%. The sequencing sample was made of blood buffy coat. The receptors were gathered from a woman between 18 and 75 years old with a cervical HPV16 infection that either progressed to CIN3+ or cleared (not recorded which).

Concerning this clone itself: The CDR3 end is not reached by the read, which stops 3 residues before it; the germline J gene fills it in. V is TRBV7-9 and J is TRBJ2-3; no clear D. The germline V and J ends were trimmed by 1 base and 0 bases, with 8 bases remaining between them. Germline V gene data show CDR1 as SEHNR and CDR2 as FQNEAQ (reference sequence). The CDR3 is 15 residues long. CDR3 bases read: TGTGCCAGCAGCTTAGTTATTTCTAGCACAGATACG. Amino acids: CASSLVISSTDT. The full CDR3 protein is CASSLVISSTDTQYF.

On this clone itself: With the read ending 3 residues before the CDR3 end, the germline J gene is used to fill in that end. The J gene is TRBJ1-2, the V gene TRBV18; the D is unclear. The CDR3 is made up of 13 amino acids. From germline, CDR1 is KGHSH and CDR2 LQKENI. With 3 bases removed from V and 6 bases from J, the gap between germline ends came to 11 bases. The DNA read from the CDR3 is TGTGCCAGCTCACCTGAGATGGCTGATGGC. As protein: CASSPEMADG. The CDR3 in its entirety is CASSPEMADGYTF.

Points on this clone: The CDR3 is cut off 3 residues early in the read; its end comes from the germline J gene. The chain employs TRBV4-1 and TRBJ2-1, with TRBD2 matching over 9 bases. This CDR3 has 17 residues. Germline assignment: CDR1 MGHRA and CDR2 YSYEKL. Trimming removed 4 bases from V and 2 bases from J; junction bases left unmatched: 9. CDR3 amino acids: CASSLRRGGLPYNEQFF. The sequenced part of the CDR3 DNA is TGCGCCAGCAGCCTCAGGCGGGGGGGCCTGCCCTACAATGAG.

On this clone: Read sequence stops 3 residues before the CDR3 end, and the germline J gene provides the missing end. V gene TRBV7-9 combines with J gene TRBJ2-3; perhaps TRBD1 as D (5 bases). This CDR3 spans 14 amino acids. V dropped 6 bases and J dropped 0 bases, with 10 bases sitting between them. Germline CDR1 reads SEHNR; CDR2 reads FQNEAQ (reference sequence). The CDR3 sequence: CASRPAGSTDTQYF. The sequenced part of the CDR3 DNA is TGTGCCAGCAGGCCAGCAGGGAGCACAGATACG.

A note on this clone: The missing CDR3 end, 3 residues past where the read stops, is filled in from the germline J gene. The chain couples TRBV19 to TRBJ2-7, with 7 bases aligning to TRBD1. In germline, CDR1 is LNHDA, CDR2 SQIVND (reference sequence). The J segment lost 2 bases and the V segment lost 6 bases, leaving 4 bases of the junction unmatched. The length of the CDR3 is 13 residues. CDR3 residues: CASSGTVAYEQYF. The part of the CDR3 DNA that was read is TGTGCCAGTAGCGGGACAGTTGCCTACGAG.

A remark on this clone: The CDR3 is cut off 3 residues early in the read; its end comes from the germline J gene. The chain carries TRBV30 and TRBJ1-5, with 9 bases fitting TRBD1. The J segment lost 7 bases and the V segment lost 3 bases, leaving 7 bases of the junction unmatched. From germline, CDR1 is GTSNPN and CDR2 SVGIG (reference sequence). This CDR3 comprises 14 residues. CDR3 DNA (partial): TGTGCCTGGAGCTTAGGACAGGGGAGCCAGCCC. It specifies CAWSLGQGSQP. The complete CDR3 protein is CAWSLGQGSQPQHF.